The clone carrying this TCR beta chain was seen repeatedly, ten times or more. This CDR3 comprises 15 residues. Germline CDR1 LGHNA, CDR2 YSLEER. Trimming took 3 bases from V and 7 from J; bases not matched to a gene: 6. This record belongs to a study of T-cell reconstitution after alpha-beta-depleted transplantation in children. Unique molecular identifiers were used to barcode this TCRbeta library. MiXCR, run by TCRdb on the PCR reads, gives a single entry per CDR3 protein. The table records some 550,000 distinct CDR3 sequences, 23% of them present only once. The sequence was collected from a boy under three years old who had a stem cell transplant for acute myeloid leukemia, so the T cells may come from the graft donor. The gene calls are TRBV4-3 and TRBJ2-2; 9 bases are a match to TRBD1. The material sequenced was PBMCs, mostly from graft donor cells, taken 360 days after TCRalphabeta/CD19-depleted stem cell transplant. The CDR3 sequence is CASSHWGQGVGELFF. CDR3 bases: TGCGCCAGCAGCCACTGGGGACAGGGCGTCGGGGAGCTGTTTTTT.